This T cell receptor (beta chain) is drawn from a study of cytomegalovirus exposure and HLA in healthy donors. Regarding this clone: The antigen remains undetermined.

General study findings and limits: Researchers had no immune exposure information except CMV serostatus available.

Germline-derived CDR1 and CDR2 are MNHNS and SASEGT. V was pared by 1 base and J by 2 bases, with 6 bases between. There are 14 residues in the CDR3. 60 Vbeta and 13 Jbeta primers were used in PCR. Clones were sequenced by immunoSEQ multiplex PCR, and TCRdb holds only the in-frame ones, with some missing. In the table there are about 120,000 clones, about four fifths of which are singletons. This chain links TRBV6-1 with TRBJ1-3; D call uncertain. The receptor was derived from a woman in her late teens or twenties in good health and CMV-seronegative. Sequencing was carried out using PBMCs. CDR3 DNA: TGTGCCAGCAGTGAAGGACTACCTGGAAACACCATATATTTT. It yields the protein CASSEGLPGNTIYF.